This TCR beta chain was sequenced for a study of tissue T cells after allogeneic stem cell transplantation. This clone was counted only a few times. Its antigen is unidentified. Genes and germline come from the mouse. Indicated time point: mouse harvest day 7 after allogeneic transplant. Each mouse received 10^7 T-cell-depleted marrow cells plus 10^6 splenic CD5+ T cells by tail vein. This mouse GVHD model was MHC-mismatched B6 to BALB/c, profiled day 7 or 14. Profiled with immunoSEQ multiplex PCR; TCRdb holds only in-frame clones, not every one. The table lists 9,000 to 13,000 clones, 30% to 40% of them singletons. Study results and limitations: Tissue-detected TCR repertoire was only partly captured by blood and spleen T cells. Motif-based clustering found tissue-specific repertoire signatures shared across patients, though few clones were shared.

The sequence came from a female BALB/c mouse given C57BL/6 T cells with graft-versus-host disease after an allogeneic hematopoietic cell transplant. Material for sequencing was skin.

This chain's CDR3 is CASSLLTGDEQYF. The covered CDR3 bases are TGTGCCAGCAGTCTGCTGACAGGGGATGAACAGTAC. The V gene is TRBV26, the J gene TRBJ2-7; 8 bases are a match to TRBD1. Sequencing ends 1 residue short of the CDR3 end; the germline J gene provides the rest. Germline CDR1 and CDR2: KGHPV and FQNQEV (reference sequence). V trimming: 2 bases; J trimming: 5 bases; junction bases outside the gene matches: 2. The CDR3 sequence is 13 residues long.